The 23 T cell receptor beta chains below were found in one sample sequenced in a study of CD4 T cells in relation to SARS-CoV-2 and coronaviruses. These receptors have no identified antigens. Libraries were prepared by immunoSEQ multiplex PCR; TCRdb keeps only in-frame clonotypes and omits some of them. This sample has some 38,000 clones, with over 75% found just once. Sequencing was done on a sample of memory CD4+ T cells from PBMCs, cultured in vitro. These receptors were taken from an adult with COVID-19.

The chain combines TRBV6-1 with TRBJ2-1, with 12 positions matching TRBD2. Germline V gene sequence: CDR1 MNHNS, CDR2 SASEGT. V dropped 1 base and J dropped 0; count of bases not matched to a gene: 7. The CDR3 runs to 19 residues. The CDR3, as DNA: TGTGCCAGCAGTGAAGGACTAGCGGGAGTGGGTAGCTCCTACAATGAGCAGTTCTTC. This sequence encodes CASSEGLAGVGSSYNEQFF.

J is TRBJ2-2 and V is TRBV11-2; possibly TRBD1 or TRBD2 for D (5 bases each). Germline CDR1 is SGHAT and CDR2 is FQNNGV. This CDR3 is 18 amino acids long. Trimming left V 3 bases short and J 7 bases short, with 24 bases between. In nucleotides, the CDR3 is TGTGCCAGCAGCTTGTTCCCTTGGCAGGGAGAGTTTGTCGGGGAGCTGTTTTTT. Amino acids: CASSLFPWQGEFVGELFF.

The chain employs TRBV5-5 and TRBJ1-5, with D perhaps TRBD1 (5 bases). With 1 base removed from V and 7 bases from J, the gap between germline ends came to 9 bases. In germline, CDR1 is SGHKS, CDR2 YYEKEE (reference sequence). The CDR3 loop spans 13 amino acids. DNA for the CDR3: TGTGCCAGCAGCTTGAGGGGTACACAGCCCCAGCATTTT. Residues: CASSLRGTQPQHF. The variable domain in full, completed from reference TRBV5-5 and TRBJ1-5, reads DAGVTQSPTHLIKTRGQQVTLRCSPISGHKSVSWYQQVLGQGPQFIFQYYEKEERGRGNFPDRFSARQFPNYSSELNVNALLLGDSALYLCASSLRGTQPQHFGDGTRLSIL.

In its sample, this clone was seen a few times. The gene calls are TRBV19 and TRBJ2-2; possibly TRBD1 for D (6 bases). In germline, CDR1 is LNHDA, CDR2 SQIVND (reference sequence). The CDR3 is 15 residues long. V shed 6 bases and J shed 2 bases, with 13 bases lying between them. The CDR3 loop is CASRDSPLNTGELFF. CDR3 nucleotide sequence: TGTGCCAGTAGGGACAGCCCGCTAAACACCGGGGAGCTGTTTTTT. The whole variable domain, filled in from reference TRBV19 and TRBJ2-2, reads DGGITQSPKYLFRKEGQNVTLSCEQNLNHDAMYWYRQDPGQGLRLIYYSQIVNDFQKGDIAEGYSVSREKKESFPLTVTSAQKNPTAFYLCASRDSPLNTGELFFGEGSRLTVL.

V is TRBV27 and J is TRBJ1-6; possibly TRBD1 for D (5 bases). The CDR3 runs to 14 residues. Trimming stripped 5 bases from V and 13 bases from J, with 18 bases between. Germline V gives CDR1 MNHEY, CDR2 SMNVEV (reference sequence). CDR3 region: CASSPGTRLLPLHF. As DNA, the CDR3 is TGTGCCAGCAGTCCCGGGACCCGTCTTCTTCCCCTCCACTTT.

The chain has TRBV19 and TRBJ1-1; D gene unclear. V was shortened by 5 bases and J by 3 bases, with 16 bases between the two germline ends. Germline values: CDR1 LNHDA, CDR2 SQIVND (reference sequence). This CDR3 has 15 amino acids. The CDR3 coding sequence is TGTGCCAGTAGTCCCACCAAGATAAGTGACACTGAAGCTTTCTTT. Translated: CASSPTKISDTEAFF.

The chain couples TRBV30 to TRBJ2-5; 8 bases align to TRBD2. From germline, CDR1 is GTSNPN and CDR2 SVGIG (reference sequence). This CDR3 is 14 amino acids long. J was trimmed by 1 base and V by 3 bases; bases with no gene match: 4. The DNA for the CDR3 is TGTGCCTGGAGGGTAGCGGGGAGCCAAGAGACCCAGTACTTC. This codes for CAWRVAGSQETQYF.

The chain carries TRBV19 and TRBJ2-5; no definite D call. This CDR3 is built from 15 residues. The germline gives CDR1 LNHDA, CDR2 SQIVND (reference sequence). Trimming removed 3 bases from V and 7 bases from J, with 18 bases in between. CDR3 in amino acids: CASSITGSTSGTQYF. In DNA, the CDR3 is TGTGCCAGTAGTATTACGGGTTCCACGTCCGGGACCCAGTACTTC.

J is TRBJ2-7 and V is TRBV7-2; 7 bases match TRBD1. This CDR3 spans 14 amino acids. Germline values: CDR1 SGHTA, CDR2 FQGNSA. Trimming at V came to 3 bases and at J to 2 bases, leaving 4 bases not matched to a gene. The chain's CDR3 is CASSFNRGPYEQYF. The CDR3 DNA sequence: TGTGCCAGCAGCTTCAACAGGGGCCCCTACGAGCAGTACTTC.

The chain employs TRBV5-1 and TRBJ1-2; the match to TRBD1 covers 8 bases. CDR1 and CDR2 (germline): SGHRS, YFSETQ. The CDR3 length is 15 residues. V lost 5 bases and J lost 4; bases outside the gene matches: 10. The CDR3: CASRKDRGTFYGYTF. CDR3 nucleotide sequence: TGCGCCAGCAGAAAAGACAGGGGAACATTCTATGGCTACACCTTC.

The chain has TRBV4-1 and TRBJ2-3; D uncertain. With 1 base removed from V and 2 bases from J, the gap between germline ends came to 13 bases. This CDR3 comprises 16 residues. Germline V gene sequence: CDR1 MGHRA, CDR2 YSYEKL. The CDR3 nucleotides are TGCGCCAGCAGCCAAGGGGTCATAGTCAACACAGATACGCAGTATTTT. It translates to CASSQGVIVNTDTQYF.

The rearrangement links TRBV29-1 to TRBJ1-1; tentatively, D is TRBD1 (6 bases). CDR3 length: 15 amino acids. Trimming took off 4 bases at V and 4 bases at J, with 19 bases between the two ends. Germline V CDR1 and CDR2: SQVTM, ANQGSEA. CDR3 amino acids: CSVARGYRAVTEAFF. CDR3 DNA: TGCAGCGTTGCCCGGGGATACAGGGCGGTCACTGAAGCTTTCTTT.

CDR3 sequence (DNA): TGCAGCGTTGCCAATAGCGGGAGTATCGAGCAGTACTTC. Amino acid sequence: CSVANSGSIEQYF. The rearrangement joins TRBV29-1 to TRBJ2-7, with 9 positions matching TRBD2. This CDR3 region has 13 residues. J gave up 6 bases and V 4 bases, and 7 bases lay outside the gene matches. The germline V gene encodes CDR1 SQVTM and CDR2 ANQGSEA.

This rearrangement joins TRBV19 to TRBJ2-7; 8 bases map to TRBD2. Trimming cost V 3 bases and J 1 base; bases outside gene matches: 8. CDR1 is LNHDA and CDR2 is SQIVND in the germline V gene (reference sequence). The CDR3 consists of 16 residues. CDR3 residues: CASSISLAGLSYEQYF. The CDR3 nucleotides read TGTGCCAGTAGTATTTCGTTAGCGGGGTTATCCTACGAGCAGTACTTC.

This chain links TRBV28 with TRBJ1-1, with a possible D match to TRBD1 (5 bases). The CDR3 totals 13 residues. Germline assignment: CDR1 MDHEN and CDR2 SYDVKM. V was pared by 10 bases and J by 1 base, with 13 bases between. CDR3 region: CAIRGNRNTEAFF. CDR3 nucleotides: TGTGCCATCCGGGGCAACCGGAACACTGAAGCTTTCTTT.

A few counts support this clone. V is TRBV9 and J is TRBJ2-1; 8 nucleotides align to TRBD2. This CDR3 contains 16 residues. With V trimmed by 0 bases and J by 4 bases, 6 bases remained unmatched. In germline, CDR1 is SGDLS, CDR2 YYNGEE. CDR3 in amino acids: CASSVVGGRIYNEQFF. CDR3 coding DNA: TGTGCCAGCAGCGTAGTTGGCGGGAGGATTTACAATGAGCAGTTCTTC.

The rearrangement links TRBV5-6 to TRBJ2-3; D might be TRBD1 or TRBD2, each matching 6 bases. V was pared by 0 bases and J by 1 base, with 12 bases between. Germline V gene data show CDR1 as SGHDT and CDR2 as YYEEEE. The CDR3 spans 16 residues. Written as DNA, the CDR3 is TGTGCCAGCAGCTTGGGGACGGGGGCCCGCACAGATACGCAGTATTTT. Encoded protein: CASSLGTGARTDTQYF.

This clone occurred once. J is TRBJ2-1 and V is TRBV29-1; the match to TRBD2 covers 10 bases. This CDR3 is built from 15 residues. V lost 5 bases and J lost 7; bases outside the gene matches: 11. The V gene's germline CDR1 is SQVTM and CDR2 ANQGSEA. DNA for the CDR3: TGCAGCGTTTCCCGCAGCGGGAGGGGGATAAATGAGCAGTTCTTC. Its protein product is CSVSRSGRGINEQFF.

This clone occurred a few times. The chain combines TRBV5-6 with TRBJ2-7, with unresolved D. CDR3 length equals 14 residues. Per the germline V gene, CDR1 is SGHDT and CDR2 is YYEEEE. Trimming shortened V by 2 bases and J by 1 base, and 10 bases separated the two germline ends. For the CDR3, the DNA is TGTGCCAGCAGCTTCAGACAAGTTTCCTACGAGCAGTACTTC. It codes for CASSFRQVSYEQYF.

The chain has TRBV6-6 and TRBJ2-1; perhaps TRBD1 as D (6 bases). The V gene's germline CDR1 is MNHNY and CDR2 SVGAGI (reference sequence). The V and J ends lost 8 bases and 3 bases respectively, with 17 bases between them. The CDR3 is 15 amino acids. The CDR3 coding sequence is TGTGCCAGCCGACTTGGGGGCGGCCGCTACAATGAGCAGTTCTTC. It codes for CASRLGGGRYNEQFF.

This clone was seen only a few times. The gene calls are TRBV27 and TRBJ2-1, with 9 bases aligning to TRBD1. From germline, CDR1 is MNHEY and CDR2 SMNVEV (reference sequence). This CDR3 contains 15 residues. The V segment lost 3 bases and the J segment 5 bases; nucleotides outside the gene matches: 5. CDR3 sequence (DNA): TGTGCCAGCAGTTTCGGGACAGGGACCCACAATGAGCAGTTCTTC. Its translation is CASSFGTGTHNEQFF.

The chain couples TRBV28 to TRBJ1-5; no firm D call. V lost 10 bases to trimming and J lost 0 bases, with 7 bases between them. This CDR3 spans 12 amino acids. The germline gives CDR1 MDHEN, CDR2 SYDVKM. The CDR3 bases are TGTGCCACCCGCATTAGCAATCAGCCCCAGCATTTT. Amino acid sequence: CATRISNQPQHF.

This clone was detected once. The V and J genes are TRBV29-1 and TRBJ2-1; 8 bases agree with TRBD2. CDR1 SQVTM and CDR2 ANQGSEA come from the germline V gene. V trimming: 3 bases; J trimming: 10 bases; junction bases outside the gene matches: 8. The CDR3 is made up of 13 amino acids. CDR3 region: CSVEREVGWEQFF. CDR3 coding DNA: TGCAGCGTTGAGCGGGAGGTGGGTTGGGAGCAGTTCTTC.